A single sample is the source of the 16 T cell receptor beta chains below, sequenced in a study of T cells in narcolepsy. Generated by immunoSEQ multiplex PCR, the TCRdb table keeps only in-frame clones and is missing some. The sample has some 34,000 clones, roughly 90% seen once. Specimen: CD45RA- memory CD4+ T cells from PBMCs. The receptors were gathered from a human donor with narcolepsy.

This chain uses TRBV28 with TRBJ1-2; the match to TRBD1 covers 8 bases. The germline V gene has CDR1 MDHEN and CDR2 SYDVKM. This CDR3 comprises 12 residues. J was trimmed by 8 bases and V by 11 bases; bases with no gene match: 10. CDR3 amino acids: CAANSGTGGYTF. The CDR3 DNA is TGTGCCGCCAATTCCGGGACAGGAGGCTACACCTTC.

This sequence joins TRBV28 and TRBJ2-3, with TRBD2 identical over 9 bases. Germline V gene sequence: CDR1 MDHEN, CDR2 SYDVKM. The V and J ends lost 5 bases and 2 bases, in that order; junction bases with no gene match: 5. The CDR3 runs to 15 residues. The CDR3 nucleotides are TGTGCCAGCAGTACCCCTAGCGGGAACACAGATACGCAGTATTTT. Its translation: CASSTPSGNTDTQYF. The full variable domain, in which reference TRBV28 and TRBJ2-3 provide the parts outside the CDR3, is DVKVTQSSRYLVKRTGEKVFLECVQDMDHENMFWYRQDPGLGLRLIYFSYDVKMKEKGDIPEGYSVSREKKERFSLILESASTNQTSMYLCASSTPSGNTDTQYFGPGTRLTVL.

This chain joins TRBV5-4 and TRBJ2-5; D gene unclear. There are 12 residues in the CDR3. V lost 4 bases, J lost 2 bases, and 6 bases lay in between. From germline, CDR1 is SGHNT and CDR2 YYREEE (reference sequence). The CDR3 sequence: CASSRMQETQYF. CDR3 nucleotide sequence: TGTGCCAGCAGCCGAATGCAAGAGACCCAGTACTTC.

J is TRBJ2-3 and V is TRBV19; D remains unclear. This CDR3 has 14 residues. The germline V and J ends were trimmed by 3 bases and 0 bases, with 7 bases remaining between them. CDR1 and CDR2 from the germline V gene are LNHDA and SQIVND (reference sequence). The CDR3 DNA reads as TGTGCCAGTAGTATGGGCAGGAGCACAGATACGCAGTATTTT. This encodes CASSMGRSTDTQYF.

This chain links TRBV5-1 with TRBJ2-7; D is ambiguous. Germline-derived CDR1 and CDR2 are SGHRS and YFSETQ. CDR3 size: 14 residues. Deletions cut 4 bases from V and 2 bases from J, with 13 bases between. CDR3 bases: TGCGCCAGCAGCAAGACCGGGTTAACCTACGAGCAGTACTTC. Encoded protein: CASSKTGLTYEQYF.

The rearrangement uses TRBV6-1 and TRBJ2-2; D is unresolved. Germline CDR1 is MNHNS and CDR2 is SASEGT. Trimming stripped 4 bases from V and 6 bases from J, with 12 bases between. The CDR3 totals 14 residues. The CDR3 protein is CASSATLRAGELFF. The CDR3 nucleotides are TGTGCCAGCAGTGCGACTTTGCGTGCCGGGGAGCTGTTTTTT.

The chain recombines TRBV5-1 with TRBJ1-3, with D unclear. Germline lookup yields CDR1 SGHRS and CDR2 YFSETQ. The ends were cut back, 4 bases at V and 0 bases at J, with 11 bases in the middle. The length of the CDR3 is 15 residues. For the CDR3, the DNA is TGCGCCAGCAGCCCGAGCGGGTCCTCTGGAAACACCATATATTTT. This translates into CASSPSGSSGNTIYF.

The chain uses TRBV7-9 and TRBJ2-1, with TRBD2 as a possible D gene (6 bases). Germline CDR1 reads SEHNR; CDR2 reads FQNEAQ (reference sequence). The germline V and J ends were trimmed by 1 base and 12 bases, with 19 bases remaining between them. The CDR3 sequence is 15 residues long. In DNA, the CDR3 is TGTGCCAGCAGCTTAGTATCTCGGCGACTAGTCTGGCAGTTCTTC. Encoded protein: CASSLVSRRLVWQFF.

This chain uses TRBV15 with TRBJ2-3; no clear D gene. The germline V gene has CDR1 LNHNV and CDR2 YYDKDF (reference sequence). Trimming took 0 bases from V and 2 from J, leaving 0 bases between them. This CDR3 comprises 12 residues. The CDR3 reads CATSRDTDTQYF. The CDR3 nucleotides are TGTGCCACCAGCAGAGACACAGATACGCAGTATTTT.

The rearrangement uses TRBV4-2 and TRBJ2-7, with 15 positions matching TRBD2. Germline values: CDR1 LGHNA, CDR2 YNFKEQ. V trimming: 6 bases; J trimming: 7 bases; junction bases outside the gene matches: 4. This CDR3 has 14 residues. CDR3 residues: CASRAGLAGGEQYF. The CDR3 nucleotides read TGTGCCAGCAGAGCTGGACTAGCGGGAGGGGAGCAGTACTTC.

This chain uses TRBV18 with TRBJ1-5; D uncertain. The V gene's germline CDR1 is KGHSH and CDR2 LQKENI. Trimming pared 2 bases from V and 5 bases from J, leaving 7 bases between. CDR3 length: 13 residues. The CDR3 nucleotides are TGTGCCAGCTCACCATTGCGGGATCAGCCCCAGCATTTT. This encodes CASSPLRDQPQHF.

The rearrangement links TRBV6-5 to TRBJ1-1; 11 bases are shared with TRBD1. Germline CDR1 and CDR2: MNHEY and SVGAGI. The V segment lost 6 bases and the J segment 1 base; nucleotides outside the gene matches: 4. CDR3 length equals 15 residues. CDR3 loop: CASRGQGAGNTEAFF. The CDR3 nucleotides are TGTGCCAGCAGAGGACAGGGGGCCGGGAACACTGAAGCTTTCTTT.

The CDR3 is CASSHPVRQGVNNEQFF. The CDR3 nucleotides read TGCGCCAGCAGCCATCCTGTTCGACAGGGTGTAAACAATGAGCAGTTCTTC. The chain is built from TRBV4-1 and TRBJ2-1; 7 positions match TRBD1. Germline V lookup: CDR1 MGHRA, CDR2 YSYEKL. V gave up 3 bases and J gave up 5 bases; unmatched junction bases: 13. This CDR3 spans 17 amino acids.

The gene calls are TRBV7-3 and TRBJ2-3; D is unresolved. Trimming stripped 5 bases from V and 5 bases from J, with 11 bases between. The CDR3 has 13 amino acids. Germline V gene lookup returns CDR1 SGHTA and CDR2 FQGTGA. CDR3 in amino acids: CASSPTREDTQYF. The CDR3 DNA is TGTGCCAGCAGCCCAACTCGTGAAGATACGCAGTATTTT.

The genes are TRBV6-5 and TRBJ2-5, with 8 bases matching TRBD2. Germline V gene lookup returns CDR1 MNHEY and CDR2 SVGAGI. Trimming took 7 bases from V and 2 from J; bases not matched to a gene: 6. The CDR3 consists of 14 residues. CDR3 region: CASTKRELQETQYF. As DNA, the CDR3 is TGTGCCAGCACGAAGCGGGAGTTACAAGAGACCCAGTACTTC.

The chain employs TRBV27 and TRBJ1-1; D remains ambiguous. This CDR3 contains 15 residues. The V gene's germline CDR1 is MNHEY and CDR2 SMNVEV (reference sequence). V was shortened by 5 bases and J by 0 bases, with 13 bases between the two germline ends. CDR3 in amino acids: CASSPYGDMNTEAFF. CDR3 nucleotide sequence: TGTGCCAGCAGTCCCTATGGAGACATGAACACTGAAGCTTTCTTT.